The rows below give T cell receptor beta chains drawn from one sample of a study of response to subunit inactivated influenza vaccine. MiXCR was run by TCRdb on the RT-PCR reads, yielding one entry per CDR3 protein. The sample has hundreds of thousands of distinct CDR3 sequences, 12% to 15% seen once. The source was PBMCs from blood, collected approximately 15 days before vaccination. All receptors come from a man aged 45 to 65 who received an inactivated influenza vaccine. Each CDR3 is given with its conserved first and last residue. A D gene is named only where the DNA matches it firmly. Not all rows give a size; the values are once, few, many and, for expanded clones, a class.

-	TRBV5-1	many	TRBJ2-1	TGCGCCAGCAGCTCGGGGACCGCCCGAGGTGAGCAGTTCTTC	CASSSGTARGEQFF
-	TRBV5-6	many	TRBJ1-2	TGTGCCAGCAGTCCTCGTGTGAGGGGTGCTAACTATGGCTACACCTTC	CASSPRVRGANYGYTF
TRBD2	TRBV28	-	TRBJ2-1	TGTGCCAGCAGTTTGATCGCCCGCTTAGCGGGAGGGATAAATGAGCAGTTCTTC	CASSLIARLAGGINEQFF
TRBD2	TRBV5-1	many	TRBJ2-1	TGCGCCAGCAGCAGAGAGGGGACTAGCGGATACAATGAGCAGTTCTTC	CASSREGTSGYNEQFF
-	TRBV12-3/TRBV12-4	-	TRBJ2-7	TGTGCCAGCAGTGCCAGGGGCGAGCAGTACTTC	CASSARGEQYF
-	TRBV12-3/TRBV12-4	many	TRBJ2-1	TGTGCCAGCACCCCTGGGCCGGGAGAGCAGTTCTTC	CASTPGPGEQFF
TRBD1	TRBV29-1	few	TRBJ1-1	TGCAGCGTGCGGACAGGATCGAACACTGAAGCTTTCTTT	CSVRTGSNTEAFF
-	TRBV11-1	-	TRBJ2-1	TGTGCCAGCAGCTCCTCCGCCCGGGGGTGGACAGGCACCTACGAGCAGTTCTTC	CASSSSARGWTGTYEQFF
-	TRBV5-1	few	TRBJ2-5	TGCGCCAGCAGCCTCCCTATTTCGACAGAAGGCGTGGAGACCCAGTACTTC	CASSLPISTEGVETQYF
TRBD1	TRBV11-2	-	TRBJ2-2	TGTGCCAGCAGCCCGGGACAGGAGTATGACACCGGGGAGCTGTTTTTT	CASSPGQEYDTGELFF
-	TRBV2	few	TRBJ2-7	TGTGCCAGCAGTCGGGGGGCAGAGTACGAGCAGTACTTC	CASSRGAEYEQYF
-	TRBV11-1	few	TRBJ2-3	TGTGCCAGCAGCCACACACCTATTGAAGAGAGGGACCCAGATACGCAGTATTTT	CASSHTPIEERDPDTQYF
TRBD1	TRBV5-1	-	TRBJ1-6	TGCGCCAGCAGAACCCTCACAGGGGATCGCTCACCCCTCCACTTT	CASRTLTGDRSPLHF
-	TRBV7-2	-	TRBJ1-2	TGTGCCAGCAGCTTAGTTTCGGGGGCGGGCTACACCTTC	CASSLVSGAGYTF
-	TRBV10-3	-	TRBJ2-7	TGTGCCATCAGGGTAGGGGGGCCCTCCTACGAGCAGTACTTC	CAIRVGGPSYEQYF
TRBD1	TRBV6-2/TRBV6-3	-	TRBJ2-1	TGTGCCAGCGGGACAGGGTTGAACAATGAGCAGTTCTTC	CASGTGLNNEQFF
-	TRBV7-7	-	TRBJ2-5	TGTGCTAGCAGCGCCGGGACTTGGGAGACCCAGTACTTC	CASSAGTWETQYF
TRBD2	TRBV27	-	TRBJ2-7	TGTGCCAGCAGAACACTAGCGGGAGTGGGGTACGAGCAGTACTTC	CASRTLAGVGYEQYF
TRBD2	TRBV7-3	few	TRBJ2-3	TGTGCCAGCAGCTCCTTAGCGGGAGATACGCAGTATTTT	CASSSLAGDTQYF
-	TRBV7-9	-	TRBJ2-1	TGTGCCAGCAGCCCAACGGGCCAACTTGGGGTGTTCTTC	CASSPTGQLGVFF
-	TRBV29-1	-	TRBJ2-6	TGCAGCGTTGCCTCGTCCTCTGGGGCCAACGTCCTGACTTTC	CSVASSSGANVLTF
TRBD1	TRBV29-1	many	TRBJ1-3	TGCAGCGTTATGACAGGGGGGTCTGGAAACACCATATATTTT	CSVMTGGSGNTIYF
-	TRBV5-6	-	TRBJ2-1	-	CASSSHLQVSLYNEQFF
TRBD1	TRBV6-5	few	TRBJ2-7	TGTGCCAGCAGTTACTCAATACCGGGACAGGGTTTCTACGAGCAGTACTTC	CASSYSIPGQGFYEQYF
-	TRBV4-3	-	TRBJ2-3	TGCGCCAGCAGCCAAGTGGGCAGGGCAAGCACAGATACGCAGTATTTT	CASSQVGRASTDTQYF
TRBD1	TRBV28	-	TRBJ1-1	TGTGCCAGCAGACCGACAGGGAGAAAGGCTGAAGCTTTCTTT	CASRPTGRKAEAFF
-	TRBV28	many	TRBJ2-5	TGTGCCAGCAGTTCCGTGGAGACCCAGTACTTC	CASSSVETQYF
TRBD1	TRBV6-2/TRBV6-3	-	TRBJ1-5	TGTGCCAGCAGTTACTCTAGGGGGCGTCAGCCCCAGCATTTT	CASSYSRGRQPQHF
TRBD2	TRBV20-1	few	TRBJ2-7	TGCAGTGCTAGAGTCAACACCGGGGGGTACGAGCAGTACTTC	CSARVNTGGYEQYF
-	TRBV4-1	few	TRBJ1-1	TGCGCCAGCAGCCAAACGCTAGTCTCCTCCAGGAACACTGAAGCTTTCTTT	CASSQTLVSSRNTEAFF
-	TRBV12-3/TRBV12-4	few	TRBJ2-5	TGTGCCAGCAGTTTAGCGCGGCGAAAGTACTTC	CASSLARRKYF
-	TRBV4-1	-	TRBJ2-3	TGCGCCAGCAGCCAGGGGGACGTCACAGATACGCAGTATTTT	CASSQGDVTDTQYF
TRBD1	TRBV20-1	-	TRBJ2-5	TGCAGTGCTTTGAAACAGGGGGAGACCCAGTACTTC	CSALKQGETQYF
TRBD1	TRBV19	-	TRBJ2-1	TGTGCCAGTAGTATACAGGGGGTTGAGCAGTTCTTC	CASSIQGVEQFF
-	TRBV6-5	few	TRBJ2-3	TGTGCCAGCAGTTACTCGGGTTCGCAGCCAACGCAGTATTTT	CASSYSGSQPTQYF
-	TRBV12-3/TRBV12-4	few	TRBJ1-1	TGTGCCAGCAGGCCAGTTCGTTATTTGTCTGAAGCTTTCTTT	CASRPVRYLSEAFF
-	TRBV11-2	few	TRBJ2-7	TGTGCCAGCAGCCGAATCCTGCGGGACAAAAACTACGAGCAGTACTTC	CASSRILRDKNYEQYF
-	TRBV15	-	TRBJ2-5	TGTGCCACCAGCGGGGGGTCGCAAGAGACCCAGTACTTC	CATSGGSQETQYF
-	TRBV13	many	TRBJ2-1	TGTGCCAGCCAAGTAGGGGTTTCCTACAATGAGCAGTTCTTC	CASQVGVSYNEQFF
-	TRBV20-1	few	TRBJ1-1	TGCAGTGCTAGAAGAGGGTCTCTCCCTGAAGCTTTCTTT	CSARRGSLPEAFF
-	TRBV6-1	many	TRBJ1-6	TGTGCCACCTCGCCCCGGGACCCTGCAAATGGTTCACCCCTCCACTTT	CATSPRDPANGSPLHF
-	TRBV12-3/TRBV12-4	few	TRBJ1-1	TGTGCCAGCCGGCTCGGGGGAACTGAAGCTTTCTTT	CASRLGGTEAFF
-	TRBV5-6	-	TRBJ2-3	TGTGCCAGCAGCTTGGATGCCGGGAGATATACGCAGTATTTT	CASSLDAGRYTQYF
TRBD1	TRBV11-2	many	TRBJ2-7	TGTGCCAGCAGCGACTACAGGGGGCGAACCTACGAGCAGTACTTC	CASSDYRGRTYEQYF
-	TRBV20-1	few	TRBJ2-7	TGCAGTGCTAGTACTTACACCGGGCAGTACTTC	CSASTYTGQYF
-	TRBV7-3	-	TRBJ2-1	TGTGCCAGCAGCTTAAGACGGGTCGCAGGGAATGAGCAGTTCTTC	CASSLRRVAGNEQFF
-	TRBV11-2	-	TRBJ2-7	TGTGCCAGCAGCTTTCAGCAAACCTCCGGGACAACCTCCTACGAGCAGTACTTC	CASSFQQTSGTTSYEQYF
-	TRBV24-1	many	TRBJ2-1	TGTGCCACCAGTCTCTCCTACAATGAGCAGTTCTTC	CATSLSYNEQFF
-	TRBV15	-	TRBJ1-6	TGTGCCACCAGCAGAGATAAGGGCTATAATTCACCCCTCCACTTT	CATSRDKGYNSPLHF
TRBD1	TRBV28	-	TRBJ2-2	TGTGCCAGCAGTGCCCCGGGACAGGGTGGCGGGGAGCTGTTTTTT	CASSAPGQGGGELFF
-	TRBV6-2/TRBV6-3	few	TRBJ2-1	TGTGCCAGCAGTAGGTCTGTATGGGAGCAGTTCTTC	CASSRSVWEQFF
-	TRBV7-6	-	TRBJ2-5	TGTGCCAGCAGCGCCAGACACGGGGAGACCCAGTACTTC	CASSARHGETQYF
-	TRBV7-9	few	TRBJ2-7	TGTGCCACCTATATGGGGTACGAGCAGTACTTC	CATYMGYEQYF
-	TRBV30	-	TRBJ2-1	TGTGCCTGGAGTGTACCGGGGTTCTACAATGAGCAGTTCTTC	CAWSVPGFYNEQFF
-	TRBV20-1	-	TRBJ2-1	TGCAGTGCTAGCTCGTCCGGCCTCATCCGCCCTGGGAATGAGCAGTTCTTC	CSASSSGLIRPGNEQFF